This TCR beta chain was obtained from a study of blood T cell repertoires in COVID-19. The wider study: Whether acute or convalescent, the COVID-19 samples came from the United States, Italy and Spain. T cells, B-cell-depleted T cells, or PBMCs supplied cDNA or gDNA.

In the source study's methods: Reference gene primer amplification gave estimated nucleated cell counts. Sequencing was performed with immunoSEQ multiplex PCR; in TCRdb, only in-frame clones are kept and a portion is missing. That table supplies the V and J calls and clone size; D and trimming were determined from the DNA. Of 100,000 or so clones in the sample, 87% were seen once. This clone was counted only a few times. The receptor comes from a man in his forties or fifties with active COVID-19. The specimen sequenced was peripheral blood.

In nucleotides, the CDR3 is TGTGCCAGCAGCCCCTCGGCGGATCGGTCCTACGAGCAGTACTTC. Translation gives CASSPSADRSYEQYF. The V call is TRBV7-3, the J call TRBJ2-7, with D hard to call. This CDR3 is 15 amino acids long. CDR1 is SGHTA, CDR2 FQGTGA, per germline. V lost 5 bases and J lost 1, with 15 bases in between. Complete variable domain (other parts from reference TRBV7-3 and TRBJ2-7): GAGVSQTPSNKVTEKGKYVELRCDPISGHTALYWYRQSLGQGPEFLIYFQGTGAADDSGLPNDRFFAVRPEGSVSTLKIQRTERGDSAVYLCASSPSADRSYEQYFGPGTRLTVT.